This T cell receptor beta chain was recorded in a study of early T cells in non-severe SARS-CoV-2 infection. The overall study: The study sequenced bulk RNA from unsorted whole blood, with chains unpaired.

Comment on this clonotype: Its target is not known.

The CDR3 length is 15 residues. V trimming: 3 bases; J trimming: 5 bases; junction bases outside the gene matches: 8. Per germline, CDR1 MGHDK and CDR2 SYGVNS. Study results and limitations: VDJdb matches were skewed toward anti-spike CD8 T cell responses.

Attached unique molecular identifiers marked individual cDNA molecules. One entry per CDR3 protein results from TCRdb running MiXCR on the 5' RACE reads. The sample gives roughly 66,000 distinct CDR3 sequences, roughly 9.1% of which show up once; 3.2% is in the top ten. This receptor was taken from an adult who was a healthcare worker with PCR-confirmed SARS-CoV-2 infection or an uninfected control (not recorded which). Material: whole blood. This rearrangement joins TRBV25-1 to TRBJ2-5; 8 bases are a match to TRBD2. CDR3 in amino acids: CASSDYGRGMETQYF. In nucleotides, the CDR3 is TGTGCCAGCAGTGATTACGGGAGGGGGATGGAGACCCAGTACTTC.